Listed here are 30 T cell receptor beta chains from one sample, sequenced in a study of T cell clusters in autoimmune cytopenias (dated by TCRdb to 2018 to 2020). Each sample's TRB amplification started from around 260 ng of peripheral blood genomic DNA, which corresponds to around 36,000 genome equivalents. These reads were obtained on an Illumina MiSeq. Multiplex PCR with a touch-down protocol amplified TRB rearrangements, with the TRB-A and TRB-B primer pools combined in a single tube. TCRdb reprocessed the reads, reporting each CDR3 protein sequence once and no DNA. The sample table on file contains about 11,000 distinct CDR3 sequences. Roughly 33% of the sample is taken by the ten largest. These data were also reused for a study on T cell repertoires in aging, cancer and after chemotherapy.

Sequenced: peripheral blood. The receptors come from a human donor in good health.

The chain combines TRBV30 with TRBJ2-7. CDR3 length: 12 residues. The V gene's germline CDR1 is GTSNPN and CDR2 SVGIG (reference sequence). CDR3 in amino acids: CAWMPSLYEQYF.

V usage is TRBV6-5 and J usage is TRBJ1-6; the TCRdb call, TRBD1, lacks DNA for checking. Germline V gene data show CDR1 as MNHEY and CDR2 as SVGAGI. The CDR3 runs 15 residues. CDR3 residues: CASSPRGRGNSPLHF.

This chain joins TRBV19 and TRBJ2-7; TCRdb's D call of TRBD1 is untestable without DNA. CDR3 length equals 16 residues. CDR1 is LNHDA and CDR2 is SQIVND in the germline V gene (reference sequence). CDR3 amino acids: CASGPGWRQGEVEQYF.

The chain employs TRBV12-3 or TRBV12-4 and TRBJ2-7; TCRdb picks TRBD1, but there is no DNA to check that call. The CDR3 spans 14 residues. CDR3 loop: CASSTRTGFYEQYF.

The chain couples TRBV5-6 to TRBJ1-3. CDR1 is SGHDT, CDR2 YYEEEE, per germline. The CDR3 covers 14 residues. The CDR3 region is CASSFGVSGNTIYF.

The chain recombines TRBV19 with TRBJ1-4; TCRdb indicates TRBD1, and absent DNA this call remains unverified. The germline V gene encodes CDR1 LNHDA and CDR2 SQIVND (reference sequence). The CDR3 covers 13 residues. CDR3 protein: CASSTGQNEKLFF.

V is TRBV5-4 and J is TRBJ2-5; checking the TCRdb D call of TRBD1 is not possible without DNA. Germline V gene data show CDR1 as SGHNT and CDR2 as YYREEE (reference sequence). The CDR3 loop spans 14 amino acids. The CDR3 reads CASSDRTLRETQYF.

The chain recombines TRBV19 with TRBJ1-1; there is no DNA to check the TCRdb D call of TRBD1. Germline-derived CDR1 and CDR2 are LNHDA and SQIVND (reference sequence). CDR3 size: 14 residues. The CDR3 sequence: CASSEGQVNTEAFF.

The chain combines TRBV6-5 with TRBJ2-3; TCRdb proposes TRBD2, but this gene call is untestable without DNA. This CDR3 spans 15 amino acids. Germline CDR1 reads MNHEY; CDR2 reads SVGAGI. The chain's CDR3 is CASSPGLSAWDTQYF.

This sequence joins TRBV27 and TRBJ2-6; with no DNA, the TCRdb D assignment of TRBD1 cannot be verified. The CDR3 is 17 residues long. Per the germline V gene, CDR1 is MNHEY and CDR2 is SMNVEV (reference sequence). CDR3 residues: CASSLPPGLGGANVLTF.

The V gene is TRBV19, the J gene TRBJ2-1; TCRdb names TRBD2, which stays unverified in the absence of DNA. The CDR3 loop spans 14 amino acids. Germline values: CDR1 LNHDA, CDR2 SQIVND (reference sequence). The chain's CDR3 is CASSPTSGGNEQFF.

This chain joins TRBV19 and TRBJ1-2; TCRdb's D gene call, TRBD1, goes unchecked for lack of DNA. The germline gives CDR1 LNHDA, CDR2 SQIVND (reference sequence). CDR3 length: 16 amino acids. CDR3 in amino acids: CASSIATDRANYGYTF.

By frequency, this clonotype registers medium-sized (0.01 to 0.1%). The chain is built from TRBV29-1 and TRBJ2-7; TCRdb's D call of TRBD1 is untestable without DNA. Germline lookup yields CDR1 SQVTM and CDR2 ANQGSEA. The CDR3 runs 12 residues. The CDR3 loop is CSVTGVSYEQYF.

CDR3 protein: CASSLELAINNEQFF. The rearrangement uses TRBV19 and TRBJ2-1. The CDR3 has 15 amino acids. CDR1 is LNHDA and CDR2 is SQIVND in the germline V gene (reference sequence).

The rearrangement joins TRBV19 to TRBJ2-1. The germline gives CDR1 LNHDA, CDR2 SQIVND (reference sequence). The CDR3 is made up of 14 amino acids. This CDR3 is CASSMQVTYNEQFF.

The V and J genes are TRBV30 and TRBJ2-6. CDR3 length: 17 amino acids. Germline V gives CDR1 GTSNPN, CDR2 SVGIG (reference sequence). This chain's CDR3 is CAWSHENVLSGANVLTF.

The CDR3 loop is CAWSGGTYNEQFF. V and J are TRBV30 and TRBJ2-1. The CDR3 consists of 13 residues. Germline loops: CDR1 GTSNPN, CDR2 SVGIG (reference sequence).

The chain employs TRBV19 and TRBJ1-2; TCRdb names TRBD1, which stays unverified in the absence of DNA. Germline CDR1 is LNHDA and CDR2 is SQIVND (reference sequence). The CDR3 is 15 amino acids. The CDR3 reads CASSKRGVTDYGYTF.

The chain links TRBV18 to TRBJ1-1; TCRdb lists TRBD1, though no DNA is available to test this call. The CDR3 is 14 amino acids. From germline, CDR1 is KGHSH and CDR2 LQKENI. This CDR3 reads CASSRDRTYTEAFF.

The rearrangement joins TRBV27 to TRBJ2-6. CDR1 is MNHEY, CDR2 SMNVEV, per germline (reference sequence). The CDR3 has 13 residues. The CDR3 loop is CASSLTGANVLTF.

The chain uses TRBV6-4 and TRBJ2-3; TCRdb calls TRBD2, which cannot be checked without DNA. The CDR3 is made up of 14 amino acids. Germline V CDR1 and CDR2: MRHNA, SNTAGT. This CDR3 is CASSGTSGADTQYF.

This chain links TRBV15 with TRBJ1-2; TCRdb indicates TRBD1, and absent DNA this call remains unverified. The germline V gene has CDR1 LNHNV and CDR2 YYDKDF (reference sequence). The CDR3 is 15 residues long. CDR3 amino acids: CATSAGGPSNYGYTF.

The V call is TRBV11-1, the J call TRBJ2-1; as DNA is missing, the TRBD1 call by TCRdb cannot be tested. The CDR3 is made up of 19 amino acids. The germline V gene has CDR1 SGHAT and CDR2 FQDESV (reference sequence). The CDR3 protein is CASSSLLGSRVGSYNEQFF.

The V gene is TRBV13, the J gene TRBJ2-7; the D call of TRBD1 rests on TCRdb alone, since no DNA is present to check it. CDR1 is PRHDT, CDR2 FYEKMQ, per germline (reference sequence). The CDR3 spans 14 residues. This CDR3 reads CASSLKSGDYEQYF.

The rearrangement uses TRBV10-3 and TRBJ1-1. Per germline, CDR1 ENHRY and CDR2 SYGVKD. This CDR3 spans 13 amino acids. This CDR3 is CASSPWRNTEAFF.

This chain joins TRBV27 and TRBJ1-6; lacking DNA, the TRBD1 call made by TCRdb goes unchecked. This CDR3 is built from 18 residues. Germline values: CDR1 MNHEY, CDR2 SMNVEV (reference sequence). CDR3 residues: CASSLWEDRDRKNSPLHF.

The chain couples TRBV13 to TRBJ2-5; TCRdb's D gene call, TRBD1, goes unchecked for lack of DNA. CDR3 length: 13 amino acids. Per the germline V gene, CDR1 is PRHDT and CDR2 is FYEKMQ (reference sequence). The CDR3: CASSSGRQETQYF.

This rearrangement joins TRBV12-3 or TRBV12-4 to TRBJ2-2; TCRdb indicates TRBD2, and absent DNA this call remains unverified. The CDR3 has 17 amino acids. The CDR3 region is CASSFPQRKQLTGELFF.

The chain has TRBV6-5 and TRBJ2-1. Germline V gene lookup returns CDR1 MNHEY and CDR2 SVGAGI. CDR3 length: 12 residues. The CDR3 here is CASSATLGEQFF.

The chain uses TRBV19 and TRBJ1-4; the D gene TCRdb calls, TRBD1, cannot be checked with no DNA. The germline gives CDR1 LNHDA, CDR2 SQIVND (reference sequence). The CDR3 contains 14 residues. The CDR3 loop reads CASRAPRGAEKLFF.